The 27 T cell receptor beta chains below come from one sample, sequenced in a study of cytomegalovirus exposure and HLA in healthy donors. TCRdb's table, derived via immunoSEQ multiplex PCR, lists solely in-frame clones and lacks some. The sample lists 70,000 or so clones, 90% to 95% occurring once. The sample taken for sequencing was PBMCs. The receptors here all came from a man aged 18 to 29 in good health and CMV-seropositive.

This chain connects TRBV9 to TRBJ2-7; 10 bases align to TRBD2. Looked up from germline, CDR1 is SGDLS and CDR2 is YYNGEE. The CDR3 is made up of 16 amino acids. After removal of 0 bases from V and 2 bases from J, the junction contained 5 bases not matched to a gene. CDR3 residues: CASSVGNSGGTYEQYF. CDR3 sequence (DNA): TGTGCCAGCAGCGTAGGGAATAGCGGGGGGACCTACGAGCAGTACTTC.

CDR3 loop: CASSVEAGGTEAFF. The CDR3 nucleotides read TGTGCCAGCAGCGTAGAGGCAGGGGGAACTGAAGCTTTCTTT. This sequence joins TRBV9 and TRBJ1-1, with 7 bases fitting TRBD1. This CDR3 has 14 residues. Germline V lookup: CDR1 SGDLS, CDR2 YYNGEE. The J segment lost 5 bases and the V segment lost 0 bases, leaving 4 bases of the junction unmatched.

The chain uses TRBV10-3 and TRBJ2-1; TRBD2 agrees at 14 bases. The CDR3 runs to 21 residues. V was pared by 5 bases and J by 12 bases, with 27 bases of the junction left unmatched. Germline V gene data show CDR1 as ENHRY and CDR2 as SYGVKD. The CDR3 sequence is CAISPGQGKEGGLAGGPGQFF. CDR3 DNA: TGTGCCATCAGTCCGGGACAGGGGAAAGAAGGAGGACTAGCGGGAGGTCCCGGGCAGTTCTTC.

V gene TRBV5-6 combines with J gene TRBJ2-2, with 10 bases matching TRBD2. From germline, CDR1 is SGHDT and CDR2 YYEEEE. The junction had 5 bases not matched to a gene; V was cut back by 4 bases and J by 5 bases. This CDR3 has 15 residues. The CDR3 DNA sequence: TGTGCCAGCAGCAGGCTAGCGGGAGAGACCGGGGAGCTGTTTTTT. It codes for CASSRLAGETGELFF.

The CDR3 bases are TGTGCCAGCACTCCCCGGGGTGACTACGAGCAGTACTTC. Protein product: CASTPRGDYEQYF. The V and J genes are TRBV6-5 and TRBJ2-7; possibly TRBD2 for D (5 bases). CDR3 length equals 13 residues. Germline V CDR1 and CDR2: MNHEY, SVGAGI. V was clipped by 7 bases and J by 3 bases, with 13 bases between them.

This chain uses TRBV6-5 with TRBJ2-7; perhaps TRBD2 as D (6 bases). V gave up 6 bases and J gave up 0 bases, with 6 bases separating them. CDR3 length: 12 amino acids. Germline values: CDR1 MNHEY, CDR2 SVGAGI. This chain's CDR3 is CASSGSSYEQYF. The DNA of the CDR3 is TGTGCCAGCAGCGGGAGCTCCTACGAGCAGTACTTC.

This chain joins TRBV6-6 and TRBJ2-7; 7 nucleotides align to TRBD1. CDR1 and CDR2 (germline): MNHNY, SVGAGI (reference sequence). The V gene end was trimmed by 6 bases and the J gene end by 2 bases; junction bases not matched to a gene: 4. CDR3 length: 13 amino acids. CDR3 bases: TGTGCCAGCAGCCGGGGACAGCCCTACGAGCAGTACTTC. It yields the protein CASSRGQPYEQYF.

V and J are TRBV28 and TRBJ1-2, with D unresolved. The CDR3 is made up of 12 amino acids. Between the trimmed V and J ends, which lost 3 bases and 3 bases, there was a span of 5 bases. Germline values: CDR1 MDHEN, CDR2 SYDVKM. The CDR3 coding sequence is TGTGCCAGCAGTTTGAGGGACTATGGCTACACCTTC. Encoded protein: CASSLRDYGYTF.

The genes are TRBV19 and TRBJ1-5; D uncertain. The CDR3 has 16 residues. Germline values: CDR1 LNHDA, CDR2 SQIVND (reference sequence). Trimming shortened V by 3 bases and J by 1 base, and 13 bases separated the two germline ends. CDR3 in amino acids: CASSINTPGSNQPQHF. CDR3 in DNA: TGTGCCAGTAGTATTAACACCCCGGGGAGCAATCAGCCCCAGCATTTT.

As for this clone: One junction end does not reproduce the germline sequence, and a read error may be involved. The chain employs TRBV7-7 and TRBJ2-7; TRBD2 matches at 9 bases. Per the germline V gene, CDR1 is SSHAT and CDR2 is FNYEAQ (reference sequence). CDR3 length: 15 amino acids. The CDR3 DNA reads as TGTGCTAGCAGCCCAGGGACCAGCGGGGGGAACGAGCAGTACTTC. As protein: CASSPGTSGGNEQYF.

The chain is built from TRBV30 and TRBJ2-7, with D perhaps TRBD2 (5 bases). The length of the CDR3 is 13 residues. The V gene's germline CDR1 is GTSNPN and CDR2 SVGIG (reference sequence). V lost 2 bases to trimming and J lost 7 bases, with 15 bases between them. The CDR3 DNA reads as TGTGCCTGGAGTCTCTCTGAGGGAAGGGAGCAGTACTTC. It specifies CAWSLSEGREQYF.

The chain couples TRBV4-2 to TRBJ2-7, with a tentative D call TRBD2 (5 bases). CDR1 and CDR2 (germline): LGHNA, YNFKEQ. V lost 2 bases, J lost 2 bases, and 19 bases lay in between. This CDR3 contains 17 residues. The CDR3, as DNA: TGTGCCAGCAGCCAACAGCCGTCGGGGTCCGCCCCCTACGAGCAGTACTTC. This gives the protein CASSQQPSGSAPYEQYF.

J is TRBJ2-3 and V is TRBV14, with 12 bases fitting TRBD2. The CDR3 is 16 amino acids. Germline V CDR1 and CDR2: SGHDN, FVKESK. Trimming at V came to 4 bases and at J to 1 base, leaving 3 bases not matched to a gene. The CDR3 spells CASSPWTSGGTDTQYF. The CDR3 DNA sequence: TGTGCCAGCAGCCCGTGGACTAGCGGGGGCACAGATACGCAGTATTTT.

The chain is built from TRBV6-1 and TRBJ1-1; the D gene is possibly TRBD1 (5 bases). The germline CDR1 and CDR2 sequences are MNHNS and SASEGT. The CDR3 spans 12 residues. Trimming stripped 6 bases from V and 6 bases from J, with 11 bases between. Written as DNA, the CDR3 is TGTGCCAGCAGATCCCCGGGGGCTGAAGCTTTCTTT. The encoded protein is CASRSPGAEAFF.

This chain joins TRBV5-5 and TRBJ2-2; TRBD1 agrees at 12 bases. The V segment lost 5 bases and the J segment 3 bases; nucleotides outside the gene matches: 11. Per germline, CDR1 SGHKS and CDR2 YYEKEE (reference sequence). The length of the CDR3 is 18 residues. CDR3 region: CASSLLAGQGAYTGELFF. The DNA of the CDR3 is TGTGCCAGCAGTCTTCTAGCGGGACAGGGGGCATACACCGGGGAGCTGTTTTTT.

This clone was picked up one time. The rearrangement uses TRBV28 and TRBJ2-1; 8 bases are shared with TRBD2. This CDR3 has 15 residues. Germline lookup yields CDR1 MDHEN and CDR2 SYDVKM. V lost 9 bases and J lost 3; bases outside the gene matches: 10. CDR3 loop: CASAPSGLHYNEQFF. The DNA for the CDR3 is TGTGCCAGTGCACCTAGCGGGTTACACTACAATGAGCAGTTCTTC. The full variable domain, rest sourced from reference TRBV28 and TRBJ2-1, is DVKVTQSSRYLVKRTGEKVFLECVQDMDHENMFWYRQDPGLGLRLIYFSYDVKMKEKGDIPEGYSVSREKKERFSLILESASTNQTSMYLCASAPSGLHYNEQFFGPGTRLTVL.

The V call is TRBV11-2, the J call TRBJ2-7; no clear D gene. CDR3 length: 11 amino acids. Germline CDR1 is SGHAT and CDR2 is FQNNGV. Trimming took off 6 bases at V and 7 bases at J, with 10 bases between the two ends. The CDR3 spells CASSSLREQYF. The CDR3 coding sequence is TGTGCCAGCAGTAGTCTACGGGAGCAGTACTTC.

This chain uses TRBV28 with TRBJ1-3; 9 bases are shared with TRBD1. Looked up from germline, CDR1 is MDHEN and CDR2 is SYDVKM. The CDR3 has 15 residues. Trimming cost V 7 bases and J 3 bases; bases outside gene matches: 7. The CDR3 here is CASILRTGVGNTIYF. CDR3 coding DNA: TGTGCCAGCATCCTTCGGACAGGGGTTGGAAACACCATATATTTT.

The chain employs TRBV7-9 and TRBJ2-5, with TRBD2 as a possible D gene (5 bases). The CDR3 length is 14 residues. Trimming removed 4 bases from V and 7 bases from J, with 16 bases in between. In germline, CDR1 is SEHNR, CDR2 FQNEAQ (reference sequence). In DNA, the CDR3 is TGTGCCAGCAGCTGGACTGCCGGGCATGGGACCCAGTACTTC. Amino acid sequence: CASSWTAGHGTQYF.

This sequence joins TRBV2 and TRBJ2-7; 8 bases map to TRBD1. There are 14 residues in the CDR3. Germline trimming cut 8 bases from V and 3 bases from J; bases unmatched to any gene: 9. Germline loops: CDR1 SNHLY, CDR2 FYNNEI. CDR3 sequence reads: CASVKGQDIYEQYF. The CDR3 DNA follows: TGTGCCAGCGTAAAGGGACAGGATATCTACGAGCAGTACTTC.

As DNA, the CDR3 is TGTGCCAGCAGTCGGGGGGGTTCCCGTAATGAAAAACTGTTTTTT. Protein product: CASSRGGSRNEKLFF. The genes are TRBV28 and TRBJ1-4; D is possibly TRBD1 (5 bases). Trimming shortened V by 5 bases and J by 4 bases, and 14 bases separated the two germline ends. The germline CDR1 and CDR2 sequences are MDHEN and SYDVKM. CDR3 length equals 15 residues.

The chain employs TRBV28 and TRBJ1-5, with D possibly TRBD1 on 5 matching bases. V lost 7 bases and J 4 bases, leaving 17 bases between the germline ends. Germline CDR1 is MDHEN and CDR2 is SYDVKM. The CDR3 totals 15 residues. CDR3 sequence reads: CASTSPRTPNQPQHF. CDR3 DNA: TGTGCCAGCACCTCACCCCGGACACCTAATCAGCCCCAGCATTTT.

The rearrangement uses TRBV6-1 and TRBJ2-4; D is unresolved. The CDR3 covers 14 residues. Trimming removed 7 bases at V and 2 bases at J, with 12 bases between. Germline V gene data show CDR1 as MNHNS and CDR2 as SASEGT. The CDR3: CASIPRGSKNIQYF. Here the CDR3 DNA reads TGTGCCAGCATCCCAAGAGGCTCCAAAAACATTCAGTACTTC.

This CDR3 reads CASSLLGLAAYNEQFF. Here the CDR3 DNA reads TGTGCCAGCAGCTTATTGGGACTAGCGGCGTACAATGAGCAGTTCTTC. The chain combines TRBV11-2 with TRBJ2-1; 11 positions agree with TRBD2. Germline values: CDR1 SGHAT, CDR2 FQNNGV. With 2 bases clipped from V and 4 bases from J, the junction kept 4 bases outside the gene matches. The CDR3 has 16 amino acids.

The chain recombines TRBV28 with TRBJ2-5, with D possibly matching TRBD1 (5 bases). CDR1 is MDHEN and CDR2 is SYDVKM in the germline V gene. Between the trimmed V and J ends, which lost 5 bases and 5 bases, there was a span of 9 bases. This CDR3 is built from 12 residues. The CDR3 DNA reads TGTGCCAGCAGTGGGGCTTTGGAGACCCAGTACTTC. Translated: CASSGALETQYF.

The chain recombines TRBV5-1 with TRBJ1-1, with D maybe TRBD1 (5 bases). The germline V gene has CDR1 SGHRS and CDR2 YFSETQ. The ends were cut back, 4 bases at V and 0 bases at J, with 10 bases in the middle. The CDR3 runs 14 residues. CDR3: CASSPDRLNTEAFF. The CDR3 region has the DNA TGCGCCAGCAGCCCCGACAGACTGAACACTGAAGCTTTCTTT.

The V and J genes are TRBV10-1 and TRBJ1-1; unclear D gene. This CDR3 is built from 12 residues. Germline CDR1 is WNHNN and CDR2 is SYGVQD (reference sequence). With 3 bases removed from V and 1 base from J, the gap between germline ends came to 3 bases. The CDR3 loop reads CASSDQNTEAFF. The CDR3 region has the DNA TGCGCCAGCAGTGACCAGAACACTGAAGCTTTCTTT.